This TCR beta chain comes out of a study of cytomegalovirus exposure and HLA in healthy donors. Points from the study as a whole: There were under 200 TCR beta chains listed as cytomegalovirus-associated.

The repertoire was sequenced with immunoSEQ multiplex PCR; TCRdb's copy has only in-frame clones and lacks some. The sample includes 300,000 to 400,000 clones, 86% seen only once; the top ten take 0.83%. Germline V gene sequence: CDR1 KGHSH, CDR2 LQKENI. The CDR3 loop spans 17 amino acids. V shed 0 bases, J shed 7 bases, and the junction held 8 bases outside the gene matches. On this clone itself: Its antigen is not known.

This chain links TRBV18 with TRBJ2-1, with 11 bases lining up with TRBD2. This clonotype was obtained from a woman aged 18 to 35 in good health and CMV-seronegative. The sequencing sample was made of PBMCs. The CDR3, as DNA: TGTGCCAGCTCACCACCGTCTACTAGCGGGGGAGCAAATGAGCAGTTCTTC. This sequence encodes CASSPPSTSGGANEQFF.